Detailed here is one T cell receptor beta chain. The CDR3 runs 13 residues. The V gene lost 3 bases and the J gene lost 3 bases, with 8 bases spanning the gap. Germline lookup yields CDR1 MNHEY and CDR2 SVGAGI. The sample originates from a study of T-cell reconstitution after alpha-beta-depleted transplantation in children. TCRbeta library construction was performed incorporating unique molecular identifiers. MiXCR was run by TCRdb on the PCR reads, yielding one entry per CDR3 protein. The sample consists of 200,000 to 250,000 distinct CDR3 sequences, 20% to 30% of them appearing once. This rearrangement joins TRBV6-5 to TRBJ1-2; the D is unclear. Specimen: PBMCs, mostly from graft donor cells, collected 360 days after TCRalphabeta/CD19-depleted stem cell transplant. The sequence derives from a female patient aged 2-15 years who had a stem cell transplant for congenital amegakaryocytic thrombocytopenia, so the T cells may come from the graft donor. CDR3 region: CASSYDLHYGYTF. The CDR3 DNA reads as TGTGCCAGCAGTTATGATCTCCACTATGGCTACACCTTC.